These 25 T cell receptor beta chains share one sample of origin, sequenced in a study of blood T cell repertoires in COVID-19. TCRdb keeps only in-frame clones here, not all; method: immunoSEQ multiplex PCR. This repertoire shows about 320,000 clones, 70% to 90% found once; its top ten account for 7.2%. Sample: peripheral blood. These receptor sequences come from a human donor in a cohort sampled during active COVID-19.

V usage is TRBV2 and J usage is TRBJ2-7, with no clear D. The length of the CDR3 is 12 residues. In germline, CDR1 is SNHLY, CDR2 FYNNEI. With 5 bases removed from V and 7 bases from J, the gap between germline ends came to 12 bases. CDR3 DNA sequence: TGTGCCAGCAGTATACGGTCGCGGGAGCAGTACTTC. Residues: CASSIRSREQYF.

The rearrangement links TRBV19 to TRBJ1-2, with TRBD1 matching over 7 bases. This CDR3 spans 15 amino acids. Germline V gene data show CDR1 as LNHDA and CDR2 as SQIVND (reference sequence). V was clipped by 4 bases and J by 0 bases; unmatched bases: 5. The CDR3 region is CASSTRDRANYGYTF. The CDR3 bases are TGTGCCAGTAGTACCCGGGACAGAGCTAACTATGGCTACACCTTC.

The V and J genes are TRBV24-1 and TRBJ2-7, with 11 bases lining up with TRBD1. CDR1 and CDR2 from the germline V gene are KGHDR and SFDVKD. Unmatched junction bases numbered 6, after V lost 2 bases and J lost 7 bases. This CDR3 comprises 15 residues. The CDR3: CATSDWDRGVGEQYF. In DNA, the CDR3 is TGTGCCACCAGTGATTGGGACAGGGGGGTCGGGGAGCAGTACTTC.

The rearrangement joins TRBV19 to TRBJ2-6; weak D call: TRBD1 (6 bases). Between the trimmed V and J ends, which lost 4 bases and 4 bases, there was a span of 8 bases. The CDR3 consists of 14 residues. The V gene's germline CDR1 is LNHDA and CDR2 SQIVND (reference sequence). The CDR3, as DNA: TGTGCCAGTAGTACAGGGGCCGGGGCCAACGTCCTGACTTTC. Amino acids: CASSTGAGANVLTF. The full variable domain, completed using reference TRBV19 and TRBJ2-6, is DGGITQSPKYLFRKEGQNVTLSCEQNLNHDAMYWYRQDPGQGLRLIYYSQIVNDFQKGDIAEGYSVSREKKESFPLTVTSAQKNPTAFYLCASSTGAGANVLTFGAGSRLTVL.

This chain joins TRBV27 and TRBJ1-2; D perhaps matches TRBD1 (5 bases). The V gene's germline CDR1 is MNHEY and CDR2 SMNVEV (reference sequence). Trimming took 4 bases from V and 7 from J, leaving 13 bases between them. The CDR3 sequence is 13 residues long. In nucleotides, the CDR3 is TGTGCCAGCAGTTCCGGACAAATGGGTGGCTACACCTTC. Translated, it gives CASSSGQMGGYTF.

V usage is TRBV5-1 and J usage is TRBJ2-5, with 12 bases identical to TRBD2. Unmatched junction bases numbered 10, after V lost 3 bases and J lost 1 base. Germline CDR1 SGHRS, CDR2 YFSETQ. The CDR3 consists of 18 residues. The CDR3 is CASSSPSGGVTPQETQYF. The CDR3 coding sequence is TGCGCCAGCAGCTCCCCTAGCGGGGGGGTAACACCCCAAGAGACCCAGTACTTC.

This sequence joins TRBV24-1 and TRBJ1-5; D might be TRBD1 (5 bases). The germline CDR1 and CDR2 sequences are KGHDR and SFDVKD. Trimming shortened V by 2 bases and J by 3 bases, and 7 bases separated the two germline ends. The CDR3 consists of 14 residues. CDR3 protein: CATSDSGYNQPQHF. Written as DNA, the CDR3 is TGTGCCACCAGTGATTCAGGGTACAATCAGCCCCAGCATTTT.

The chain has TRBV27 and TRBJ1-2; D may be TRBD1 (5 bases). This CDR3 has 13 amino acids. Germline CDR1 MNHEY, CDR2 SMNVEV (reference sequence). V was clipped by 5 bases and J by 4 bases, with 11 bases between them. The CDR3 sequence: CASSLGQAYGYTF. CDR3 in DNA: TGTGCCAGCAGTCTAGGACAAGCCTATGGCTACACCTTC.

The chain is built from TRBV19 and TRBJ2-7; 9 positions match TRBD2. The CDR3 extends over 14 amino acids. Germline loops: CDR1 LNHDA, CDR2 SQIVND (reference sequence). The V and J ends lost 3 bases and 3 bases, in that order; junction bases with no gene match: 3. CDR3 bases: TGTGCCAGTAGTATTGAGCGGGGGGACTACGAGCAGTACTTC. Translation: CASSIERGDYEQYF.

The rearrangement links TRBV14 to TRBJ1-4; no reliable D call. Between the trimmed V and J ends, which lost 0 bases and 0 bases, there was a span of 2 bases. Germline CDR1 SGHDN, CDR2 FVKESK. This CDR3 has 14 residues. CDR3 protein: CASSQDTTNEKLFF. CDR3 nucleotide sequence: TGTGCCAGCAGCCAAGACACAACTAATGAAAAACTGTTTTTT.

The genes are TRBV5-6 and TRBJ1-1; D not resolved. The CDR3 consists of 14 residues. Germline values: CDR1 SGHDT, CDR2 YYEEEE. Trimming stripped 3 bases from V and 3 bases from J, with 12 bases between. CDR3 protein: CASSYPKGDTEAFF. DNA for the CDR3: TGTGCCAGCAGCTATCCGAAGGGAGACACTGAAGCTTTCTTT.

This sequence joins TRBV7-9 and TRBJ1-5; possibly TRBD1 for D (6 bases). Trimming pared 1 base from V and 6 bases from J, leaving 13 bases between. The germline gives CDR1 SEHNR, CDR2 FQNEAQ (reference sequence). The CDR3 extends over 15 amino acids. The CDR3 DNA follows: TGTGCCAGCAGCTTAGGACAGGATTCTGGTCAGCCCCAGCATTTT. It yields the protein CASSLGQDSGQPQHF.

The rearrangement links TRBV30 to TRBJ2-5; no reliable D call. V was cut by 2 bases and J by 0 bases, with 19 bases left in between. CDR3 length: 17 residues. CDR1 is GTSNPN, CDR2 SVGIG, per germline (reference sequence). CDR3 amino acids: CAWSLGLAATYQETQYF. The DNA for the CDR3 is TGTGCCTGGAGTCTTGGCCTGGCGGCGACGTACCAAGAGACCCAGTACTTC.

The J gene is TRBJ2-5, the V gene TRBV29-1, with D tentatively TRBD2 (6 bases). V was pared by 6 bases and J by 3 bases, with 14 bases between. Germline V lookup: CDR1 SQVTM, CDR2 ANQGSEA. The CDR3 extends over 13 amino acids. The CDR3 sequence: CSVPDGGKETQYF. CDR3 nucleotide sequence: TGCAGCGTCCCCGACGGCGGGAAAGAGACCCAGTACTTC.

V gene TRBV27 combines with J gene TRBJ2-3, with TRBD1 identical over 8 bases. The CDR3 is made up of 15 amino acids. From germline, CDR1 is MNHEY and CDR2 SMNVEV (reference sequence). After removal of 5 bases from V and 2 bases from J, the junction contained 6 bases not matched to a gene. The CDR3 region has the DNA TGTGCCAGCAGTCCCACAGGGGGACCCACAGATACGCAGTATTTT. Translating it yields CASSPTGGPTDTQYF.

The chain links TRBV11-2 to TRBJ1-3; D remains ambiguous. V gave up 6 bases and J gave up 2 bases, with 14 bases separating them. Germline V lookup: CDR1 SGHAT, CDR2 FQNNGV. The CDR3 extends over 15 amino acids. CDR3 residues: CASRPAWGAGNTIYF. The CDR3 coding sequence is TGTGCCAGCAGACCCGCATGGGGAGCTGGAAACACCATATATTTT.

A remark on this clone: The same CDR3 can be traced to other DNA sequences in this sample. CDR3 region: CASSPGTAYEQYF. The CDR3 DNA sequence: TGTGCCAGCAGCCCTGGGACAGCCTACGAGCAGTACTTC. The V call is TRBV12-3 or TRBV12-4, the J call TRBJ2-7, with 7 positions matching TRBD1. The CDR3 spans 13 residues. J gave up 2 bases and V 6 bases, and 4 bases lay outside the gene matches.

The chain combines TRBV6-2 or TRBV6-3 with TRBJ2-7, with D hard to call. CDR1 is MNHEY, CDR2 SVGEGT, per germline. Trimming removed 0 bases at V and 6 bases at J, with 21 bases between. There are 17 residues in the CDR3. CDR3: CASSYSKNRILSGEQYF. The CDR3 nucleotides read TGTGCCAGCAGTTACTCGAAGAATAGGATCCTCTCGGGCGAGCAGTACTTC.

This clone has a single count. The J gene is TRBJ2-1, the V gene TRBV9; possible D gene TRBD2, 7 bases. The germline gives CDR1 SGDLS, CDR2 YYNGEE. The CDR3 contains 15 residues. V dropped 4 bases and J dropped 6 bases, with 17 bases sitting between them. The CDR3 sequence is CASSSLHGGPNEQFF. In DNA, the CDR3 is TGTGCCAGCAGCTCTCTCCACGGGGGGCCCAATGAGCAGTTCTTC.

This chain joins TRBV30 and TRBJ1-5, with TRBD1 as a possible D gene (6 bases). Germline V gene sequence: CDR1 GTSNPN, CDR2 SVGIG (reference sequence). The CDR3 contains 14 residues. V was clipped by 0 bases and J by 7 bases, with 13 bases between them. The CDR3 sequence is CAWSVGGQEQPQHF. In DNA, the CDR3 is TGTGCCTGGAGTGTGGGGGGGCAGGAGCAGCCCCAGCATTTT.

The V call is TRBV14, the J call TRBJ2-7; tentative D call: TRBD1 (5 bases). Trimming took off 6 bases at V and 3 bases at J, with 9 bases between the two ends. The germline V gene has CDR1 SGHDN and CDR2 FVKESK. The CDR3 contains 12 residues. As DNA, the CDR3 is TGTGCCAGCAGTCATGACAGCTACGAGCAGTACTTC. This gives the protein CASSHDSYEQYF.

The rearrangement links TRBV7-2 to TRBJ2-1; TRBD2 is a possible D gene (5 bases). This CDR3 contains 13 residues. Trimming took 5 bases from V and 7 from J, leaving 12 bases between them. Germline V gene data show CDR1 as SGHTA and CDR2 as FQGNSA. DNA for the CDR3: TGTGCCAGCAGCCGTCGAACTAGGAATGAGCAGTTCTTC. Translating gives CASSRRTRNEQFF.

In this sample, this clone turned up once. The same CDR3 can be traced to other DNA sequences in this sample. This chain uses TRBV12-5 with TRBJ1-4, with TRBD1 matching over 7 bases. CDR3 length equals 14 residues. Looked up from germline, CDR1 is LGHNT and CDR2 is FRNRAP. V was clipped by 3 bases and J by 6 bases; unmatched bases: 4. Written as DNA, the CDR3 is TGTGCTAGTGGTTTAGGAACAGGGGATGAAAAACTGTTTTTT. This sequence encodes CASGLGTGDEKLFF.

This clone is a singleton in its sample. The CDR3 nucleotides read TGTGCCAGCAGCCCGGCCCCAGGCAGGGGGCTCTCTGGGGCCAACGTCCTGACTTTC. Protein product: CASSPAPGRGLSGANVLTF. This chain links TRBV9 with TRBJ2-6, with TRBD1 matching 8 bases. V gave up 4 bases and J gave up 0 bases; unmatched junction bases: 12. Germline CDR1 is SGDLS and CDR2 is YYNGEE. This CDR3 region has 19 residues.

The chain employs TRBV19 and TRBJ1-2; D is ambiguous. The germline CDR1 and CDR2 sequences are LNHDA and SQIVND (reference sequence). The germline V and J ends were trimmed by 6 bases and 8 bases, with 31 bases remaining between them. The CDR3 is 18 amino acids. The CDR3 loop reads CASSMKTIPGQTRGGYTF. The CDR3 DNA is TGTGCCAGTAGCATGAAAACCATACCGGGCCAAACCCGGGGAGGCTACACCTTC.